These 21 T cell receptor beta chains were sequenced from one sample in a study of CD8 T cells in Susac syndrome. RNA in amounts of roughly 0.45 to 1 ug was reverse transcribed with random hexamers. TCRdb re-called the immunoSEQ multiplex PCR reads through MiXCR, storing one row per CDR3 protein. Here the sample spans about 75,000 distinct CDR3 sequences, around 94% being singletons. The material sequenced was CD8+ T cells from PBMCs. The receptors were sampled from a human donor with Susac syndrome.

The J gene is TRBJ2-1, the V gene TRBV9; 7 bases are a match to TRBD1. In germline, CDR1 is SGDLS, CDR2 YYNGEE. The CDR3 is 13 residues long. With 4 bases clipped from V and 6 bases from J, the junction kept 4 bases outside the gene matches. The CDR3 loop is CASSMGQLNEQFF. CDR3 sequence (DNA): TGTGCCAGCAGCATGGGACAGCTCAATGAGCAGTTCTTC.

The chain joins TRBV30 to TRBJ1-2; D is perhaps TRBD1 (6 bases). From germline, CDR1 is GTSNPN and CDR2 SVGIG (reference sequence). The germline V and J ends were trimmed by 3 bases and 4 bases, with 18 bases remaining between them. The CDR3 has 15 amino acids. CDR3 nucleotides: TGTGCCTGGAGGATCTCCGAAGGGGGGTTCTATGGCTACACCTTC. It translates to CAWRISEGGFYGYTF. The whole variable domain, filled in from reference TRBV30 and TRBJ1-2, reads SQTIHQWPATLVQPVGSPLSLECTVEGTSNPNLYWYRQAAGRGLQLLFYSVGIGQISSEVPQNLSASRPQDRQFILSSKKLLLSDSGFYLCAWRISEGGFYGYTFGSGTRLTVV.

The V and J genes are TRBV5-1 and TRBJ1-4; D call uncertain. Trimming took 2 bases from V and 12 from J, leaving 8 bases between them. The CDR3 consists of 11 residues. In germline, CDR1 is SGHRS, CDR2 YFSETQ. This chain's CDR3 is CASSFGRQLFF. CDR3 sequence (DNA): TGCGCCAGCAGCTTCGGCAGACAACTGTTTTTT.

The rearrangement joins TRBV12-5 to TRBJ2-1; the match to TRBD2 covers 11 bases. V lost 1 base and J lost 6; bases outside the gene matches: 14. Germline loops: CDR1 LGHNT, CDR2 FRNRAP. This CDR3 comprises 19 residues. Written as DNA, the CDR3 is TGTGCTAGTGGTTTGGAATTAGCGGGGGGGGTCCCTACAGGCAATGAGCAGTTCTTC. Protein: CASGLELAGGVPTGNEQFF.

The chain joins TRBV30 to TRBJ2-3, with unresolved D. The CDR3 sequence is 13 residues long. Looked up from germline, CDR1 is GTSNPN and CDR2 is SVGIG (reference sequence). V lost 4 bases and J lost 0, with 8 bases in between. The CDR3 loop reads CAWNVWSTDTQYF. In DNA form, the CDR3 reads TGTGCCTGGAACGTATGGAGCACAGATACGCAGTATTTT.

CDR3 sequence: CASGLDRGTEQFF. The CDR3 region has the DNA TGTGCTAGTGGCCTTGACAGGGGCACTGAGCAGTTCTTC. V is TRBV12-5 and J is TRBJ2-1; 8 bases agree with TRBD1. V lost 6 bases to trimming and J lost 9 bases; unmatched junction nucleotides: 7. This CDR3 is 13 amino acids long. Per the germline V gene, CDR1 is LGHNT and CDR2 is FRNRAP.

The chain couples TRBV19 to TRBJ1-6, with 7 bases lining up with TRBD1. With V trimmed by 10 bases and J by 8 bases, 11 bases remained unmatched. This CDR3 spans 14 amino acids. The germline CDR1 and CDR2 sequences are LNHDA and SQIVND (reference sequence). This CDR3 is CATGRWDSHSPLHF. The CDR3 DNA reads TGTGCCACAGGGAGGTGGGACAGCCATTCACCCCTCCACTTT.

The rearrangement uses TRBV7-2 and TRBJ2-3, with a weak D call TRBD2 (7 bases). V was cut by 2 bases and J by 0 bases, with 21 bases left in between. CDR1 and CDR2 (germline): SGHTA, FQGNSA. The CDR3 has 19 amino acids. CDR3 residues: CASSLNFRGGPTSTDTQYF. For the CDR3, the DNA is TGTGCCAGCAGCTTAAATTTCCGCGGGGGCCCAACTAGCACAGATACGCAGTATTTT.

The CDR3 sequence: CSARGRQVDEKLFF. The CDR3 DNA sequence: TGCAGTGCTAGAGGGCGACAGGTGGATGAAAAACTGTTTTTT. This chain uses TRBV20-1 with TRBJ1-4; D may be TRBD1 (6 bases). V dropped 1 base and J dropped 6 bases, with 12 bases sitting between them. CDR1 is DFQATT, CDR2 SNEGSKA, per germline (reference sequence). This CDR3 spans 14 amino acids.

The chain has TRBV3-1 and TRBJ2-7; the match to TRBD1 covers 9 bases. Trimming at V came to 2 bases and at J to 4 bases, leaving 12 bases not matched to a gene. Germline V gives CDR1 LGHDT, CDR2 YNNKEL (reference sequence). This CDR3 has 17 amino acids. CDR3 in amino acids: CASSQPPAGTGSYEQYF. The DNA of the CDR3 is TGTGCCAGCAGCCAACCCCCAGCCGGGACAGGGTCATACGAGCAGTACTTC.

The rearrangement links TRBV14 to TRBJ2-2; 7 bases align to TRBD1. V shed 6 bases and J 2 bases; nucleotides not matched to a gene: 9. Germline CDR1 is SGHDN and CDR2 is FVKESK. This CDR3 region has 16 residues. CDR3 protein: CASSKTGPTNTGELFF. In DNA, the CDR3 is TGTGCCAGCAGTAAGACAGGGCCCACTAACACCGGGGAGCTGTTTTTT.

The rearrangement uses TRBV20-1 and TRBJ2-5; TRBD2 matches 7 bases. V shed 4 bases and J 9 bases; nucleotides not matched to a gene: 14. Germline CDR1 and CDR2: DFQATT and SNEGSKA (reference sequence). This CDR3 is 14 amino acids long. This chain's CDR3 is CSATEKRGKGAQYF. The CDR3 coding sequence is TGCAGTGCTACCGAGAAGCGGGGAAAAGGAGCCCAGTACTTC.

This chain uses TRBV19 with TRBJ2-7; 8 bases agree with TRBD1. The trim removed 3 bases at V and 6 bases at J, leaving 7 bases unmatched. CDR1 LNHDA and CDR2 SQIVND come from the germline V gene (reference sequence). The CDR3 length is 14 residues. The CDR3 region is CASSIIGQGAEQYF. In DNA form, the CDR3 reads TGTGCCAGTAGTATCATCGGACAGGGAGCCGAGCAGTACTTC.

V is TRBV11-2 and J is TRBJ2-7; TRBD2 matches at 11 bases. The CDR3 spans 15 residues. Germline trimming cut 5 bases from V and 7 bases from J; bases unmatched to any gene: 10. Germline values: CDR1 SGHAT, CDR2 FQNNGV. The CDR3 DNA sequence: TGTGCCAGCAGCCTAACTAGCGGGGGCCGAGGGGAGCAGTACTTC. Protein: CASSLTSGGRGEQYF.

The rearrangement joins TRBV9 to TRBJ2-7; D is unresolved. CDR1 and CDR2 (germline): SGDLS, YYNGEE. V dropped 3 bases and J dropped 1 base, with 5 bases sitting between them. The CDR3 runs 12 residues. CDR3 loop: CASSGESYEQYF. In DNA, the CDR3 is TGTGCCAGCAGCGGGGAATCCTACGAGCAGTACTTC.

This chain uses TRBV29-1 with TRBJ2-1; D perhaps matches TRBD2 (5 bases). V was clipped by 1 base and J by 0 bases, with 13 bases between them. The CDR3 contains 16 residues. The germline gives CDR1 SQVTM, CDR2 ANQGSEA. This chain's CDR3 is CSVEGAEGVSYNEQFF. In DNA, the CDR3 is TGCAGCGTTGAAGGGGCCGAGGGCGTCTCCTACAATGAGCAGTTCTTC.

The rearrangement links TRBV30 to TRBJ2-7; D not resolved. The CDR3 contains 12 residues. V lost 0 bases and J 4 bases, leaving 7 bases between the germline ends. The germline CDR1 and CDR2 sequences are GTSNPN and SVGIG (reference sequence). CDR3 sequence reads: CAWSVGGYEQYF. For the CDR3, the DNA is TGTGCCTGGAGTGTAGGTGGGTACGAGCAGTACTTC.

The chain recombines TRBV5-4 with TRBJ1-2; D possibly corresponds to TRBD1 (6 bases). Trimming left V 4 bases short and J 2 bases short, with 21 bases between. Germline V gene data show CDR1 as SGHNT and CDR2 as YYREEE (reference sequence). The CDR3 totals 17 residues. In DNA, the CDR3 is TGTGCCAGCAGCAGCGCTTTGGGCGGGGGCCTAAACTATGGCTACACCTTC. Amino acids: CASSSALGGGLNYGYTF. The whole variable domain, filled in from reference TRBV5-4 and TRBJ1-2, reads ETGVTQSPTHLIKTRGQQVTLRCSSQSGHNTVSWYQQALGQGPQFIFQYYREEENGRGNFPPRFSGLQFPNYSSELNVNALELDDSALYLCASSSALGGGLNYGYTFGSGTRLTVV.

This chain connects TRBV29-1 to TRBJ2-1, with 7 nucleotides matching TRBD1. V lost 5 bases, J lost 7 bases, and 5 bases stayed unmatched. The CDR3 runs 12 residues. CDR1 and CDR2 from the germline V gene are SQVTM and ANQGSEA. The DNA for the CDR3 is TGCAGCGTTTACTTCAGGGGGAATGAGCAGTTCTTC. Translated: CSVYFRGNEQFF.

The V call is TRBV10-2, the J call TRBJ1-1; perhaps TRBD1 as D (5 bases). This CDR3 region has 15 residues. In germline, CDR1 is WSHSY, CDR2 SAAADI. Trimming left V 3 bases short and J 1 base short, with 12 bases between. The CDR3 protein is CASSERGRTNTEAFF. The CDR3 region has the DNA TGCGCCAGCAGTGAAAGGGGCAGGACGAACACTGAAGCTTTCTTT.

The rearrangement joins TRBV3-1 to TRBJ1-2; D uncertain. The V end was cut by 4 bases, the J end by 0 bases, with 12 bases between. Germline loops: CDR1 LGHDT, CDR2 YNNKEL (reference sequence). The CDR3 totals 15 residues. CDR3 region: CASSLSTLPNYGYTF. The CDR3 region has the DNA TGTGCCAGCAGCCTCTCGACCCTTCCTAACTATGGCTACACCTTC.